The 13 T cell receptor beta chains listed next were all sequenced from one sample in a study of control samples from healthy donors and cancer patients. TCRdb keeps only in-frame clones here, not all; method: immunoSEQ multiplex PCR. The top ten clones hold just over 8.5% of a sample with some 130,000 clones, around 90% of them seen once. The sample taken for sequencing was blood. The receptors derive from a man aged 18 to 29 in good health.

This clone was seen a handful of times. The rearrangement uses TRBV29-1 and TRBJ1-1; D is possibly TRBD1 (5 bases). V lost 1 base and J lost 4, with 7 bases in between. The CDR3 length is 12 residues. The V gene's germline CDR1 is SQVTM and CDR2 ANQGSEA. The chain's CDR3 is CSVEGGGTEAFF. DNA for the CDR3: TGCAGCGTTGAAGGGGGGGGCACTGAAGCTTTCTTT.

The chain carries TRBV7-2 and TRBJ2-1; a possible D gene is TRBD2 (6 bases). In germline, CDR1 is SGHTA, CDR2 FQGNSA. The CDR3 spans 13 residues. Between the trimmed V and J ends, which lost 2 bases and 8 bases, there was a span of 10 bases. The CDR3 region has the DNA TGTGCCAGCAGCTTAAGTCGGGGGTATGAGCAGTTCTTC. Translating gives CASSLSRGYEQFF.

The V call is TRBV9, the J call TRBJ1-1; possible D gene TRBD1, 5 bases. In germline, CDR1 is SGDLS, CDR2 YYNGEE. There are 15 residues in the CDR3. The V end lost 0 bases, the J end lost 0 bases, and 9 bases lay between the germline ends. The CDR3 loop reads CASSVGGAVNTEAFF. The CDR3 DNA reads TGTGCCAGCAGCGTAGGAGGGGCTGTGAACACTGAAGCTTTCTTT.

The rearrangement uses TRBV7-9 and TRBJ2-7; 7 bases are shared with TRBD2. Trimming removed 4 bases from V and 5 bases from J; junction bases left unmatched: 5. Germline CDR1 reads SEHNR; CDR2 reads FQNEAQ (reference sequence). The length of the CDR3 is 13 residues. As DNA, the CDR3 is TGTGCCAGCAGCTCGCGACTAGCCCACGAGCAGTACTTC. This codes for CASSSRLAHEQYF.

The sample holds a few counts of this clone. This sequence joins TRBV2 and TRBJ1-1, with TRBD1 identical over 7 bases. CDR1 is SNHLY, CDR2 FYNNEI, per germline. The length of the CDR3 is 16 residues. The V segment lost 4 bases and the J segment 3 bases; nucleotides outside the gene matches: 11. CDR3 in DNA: TGTGCCAGCAGTGGGCTCGGGACAGCAGTGTACACTGAAGCTTTCTTT. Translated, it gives CASSGLGTAVYTEAFF.

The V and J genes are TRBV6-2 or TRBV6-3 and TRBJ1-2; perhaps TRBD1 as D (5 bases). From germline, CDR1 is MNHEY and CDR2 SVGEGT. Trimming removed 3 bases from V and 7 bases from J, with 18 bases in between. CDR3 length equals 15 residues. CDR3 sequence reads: CASSYHPGPKGGYTF. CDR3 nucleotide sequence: TGTGCCAGCAGTTATCATCCGGGACCTAAGGGTGGCTACACCTTC.

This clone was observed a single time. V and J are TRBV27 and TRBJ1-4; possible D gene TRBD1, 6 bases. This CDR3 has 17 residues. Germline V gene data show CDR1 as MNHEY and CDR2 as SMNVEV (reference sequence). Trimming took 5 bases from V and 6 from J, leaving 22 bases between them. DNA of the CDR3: TGTGCCAGCAGTACTCAACGCGTAGACAGGACCGATGAAAAACTGTTTTTT. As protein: CASSTQRVDRTDEKLFF.

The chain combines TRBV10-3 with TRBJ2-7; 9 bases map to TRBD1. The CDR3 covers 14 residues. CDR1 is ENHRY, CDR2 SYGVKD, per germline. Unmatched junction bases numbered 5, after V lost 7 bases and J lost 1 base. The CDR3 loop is CAIMKQGASYEQYF. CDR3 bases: TGTGCCATCATGAAACAGGGGGCATCCTACGAGCAGTACTTC.

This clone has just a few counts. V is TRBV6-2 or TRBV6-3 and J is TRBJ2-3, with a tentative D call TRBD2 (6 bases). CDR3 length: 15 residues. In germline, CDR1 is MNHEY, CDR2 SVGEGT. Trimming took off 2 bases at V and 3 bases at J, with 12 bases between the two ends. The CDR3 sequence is CASSYVGRRTDTQYF. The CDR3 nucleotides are TGTGCCAGCAGTTACGTGGGGAGGAGAACAGATACGCAGTATTTT.

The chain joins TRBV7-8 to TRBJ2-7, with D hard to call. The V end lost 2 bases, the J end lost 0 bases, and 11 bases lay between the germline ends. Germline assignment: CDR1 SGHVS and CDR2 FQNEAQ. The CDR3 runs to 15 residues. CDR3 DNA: TGTGCCAGCAGCTTATCAGCCCCGAGCTCCTACGAGCAGTACTTC. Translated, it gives CASSLSAPSSYEQYF.

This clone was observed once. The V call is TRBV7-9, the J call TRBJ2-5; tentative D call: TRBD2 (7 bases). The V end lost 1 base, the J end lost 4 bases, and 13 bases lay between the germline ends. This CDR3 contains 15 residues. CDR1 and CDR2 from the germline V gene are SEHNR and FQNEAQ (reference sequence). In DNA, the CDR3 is TGTGCCAGCAGCTTAGTTGCGGGGGCGGGAGAGACCCAGTACTTC. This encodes CASSLVAGAGETQYF.

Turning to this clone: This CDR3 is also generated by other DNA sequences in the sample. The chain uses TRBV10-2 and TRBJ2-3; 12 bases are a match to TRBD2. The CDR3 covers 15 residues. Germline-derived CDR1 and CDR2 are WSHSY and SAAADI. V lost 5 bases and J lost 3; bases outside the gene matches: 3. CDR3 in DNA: TGCGCCAGCAGTCGACTAGCGGGGGTAACAGATACGCAGTATTTT. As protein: CASSRLAGVTDTQYF.

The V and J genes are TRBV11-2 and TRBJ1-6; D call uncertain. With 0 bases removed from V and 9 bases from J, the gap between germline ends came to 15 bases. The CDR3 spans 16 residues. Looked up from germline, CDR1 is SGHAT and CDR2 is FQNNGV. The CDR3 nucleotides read TGTGCCAGCAGCTTAGATCGGGGTGAGCTGAGTTCACCCCTCCACTTT. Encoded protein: CASSLDRGELSSPLHF.